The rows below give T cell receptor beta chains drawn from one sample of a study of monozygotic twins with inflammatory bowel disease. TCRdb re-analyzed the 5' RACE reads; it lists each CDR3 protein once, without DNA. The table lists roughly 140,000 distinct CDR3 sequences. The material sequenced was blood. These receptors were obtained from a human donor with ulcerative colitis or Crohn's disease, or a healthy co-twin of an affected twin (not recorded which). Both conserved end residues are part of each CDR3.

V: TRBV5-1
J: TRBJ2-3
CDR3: CASSLDQAGAGDTQYF

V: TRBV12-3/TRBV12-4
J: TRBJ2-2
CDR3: CASSPIPAGVPGELFF

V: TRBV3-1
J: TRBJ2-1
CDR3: CASSHGSLAGVGQFF

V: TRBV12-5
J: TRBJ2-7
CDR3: CASGTGQGAYEQYF

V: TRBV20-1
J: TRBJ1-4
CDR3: CSARGRRKTNEKLFF

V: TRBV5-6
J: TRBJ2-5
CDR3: CASSLVSTNQETQYF

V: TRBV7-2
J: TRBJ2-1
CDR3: CASSAQPGLANNEQFF

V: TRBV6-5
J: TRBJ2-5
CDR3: CASRTTGQETQYF

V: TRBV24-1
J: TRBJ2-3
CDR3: CATSDLSSTDTQYF

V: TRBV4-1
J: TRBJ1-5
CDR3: CASSQDSGGGNQPQHF

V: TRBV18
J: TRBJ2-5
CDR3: CASSPSRQGPQETQYF

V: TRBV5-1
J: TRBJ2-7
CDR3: CASSHSAGTYEQYF

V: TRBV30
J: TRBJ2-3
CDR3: CAWSRTDTQYF

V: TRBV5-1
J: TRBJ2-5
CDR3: CASSPEGETQYF

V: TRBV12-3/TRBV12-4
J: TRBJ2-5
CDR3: CASSSRQGTVETQYF

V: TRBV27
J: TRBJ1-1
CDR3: CASSPTDFSGNTEAFF

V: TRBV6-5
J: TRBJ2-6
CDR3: CASSYSYSGANVLTF

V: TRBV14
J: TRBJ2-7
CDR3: CASSRHFEGPEQYF

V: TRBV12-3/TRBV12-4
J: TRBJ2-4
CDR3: CASSFLRGSLAKNIQYF

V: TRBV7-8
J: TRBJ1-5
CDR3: CASSLGRRGSQPQHF

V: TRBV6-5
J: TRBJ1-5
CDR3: CASSYEGRGNQPQHF

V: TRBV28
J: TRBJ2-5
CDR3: CASSLRGLADPQETQYF

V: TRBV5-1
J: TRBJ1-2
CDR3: CASSLRTGVNYGYTF

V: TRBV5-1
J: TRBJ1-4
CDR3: CASSLAGTGMSEKLFF

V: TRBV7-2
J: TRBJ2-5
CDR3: CASSLFRGQETQYF

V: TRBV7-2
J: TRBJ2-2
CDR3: CASSPRDGTTGELFF

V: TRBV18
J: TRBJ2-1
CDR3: CASSPLGAGDTNEQFF

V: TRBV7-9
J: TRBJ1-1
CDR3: CASSFRQNTEAFF

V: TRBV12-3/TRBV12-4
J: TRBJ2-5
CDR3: CASSFREETQYF

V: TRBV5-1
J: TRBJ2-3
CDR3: CASSLVVSTDTQYF

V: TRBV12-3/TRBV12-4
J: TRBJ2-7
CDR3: CASRLGPGSEQYF

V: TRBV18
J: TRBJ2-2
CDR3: CASSSWTGFTGELFF

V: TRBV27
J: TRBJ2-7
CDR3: CASSFHLAGTYEQYF

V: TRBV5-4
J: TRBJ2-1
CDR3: CASSQSPSRDSNEQFF

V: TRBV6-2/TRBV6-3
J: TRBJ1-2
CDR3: CASSKKPGQGRYGYTF

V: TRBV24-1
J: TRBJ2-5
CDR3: CATARTGEETQYF

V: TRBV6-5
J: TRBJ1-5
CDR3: CASSFGQGYQPQHF

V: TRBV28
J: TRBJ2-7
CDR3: CASRLDRLYEQYF

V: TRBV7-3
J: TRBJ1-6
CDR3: CASSLRGQDSPLHF

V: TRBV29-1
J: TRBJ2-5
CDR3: CSVEYLVRQETQYF

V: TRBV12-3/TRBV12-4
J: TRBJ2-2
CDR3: CASSSTSGGNTGELFF

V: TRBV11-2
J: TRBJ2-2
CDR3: CASSPPATRGTGELFF

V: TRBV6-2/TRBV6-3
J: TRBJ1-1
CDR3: CASRNDRGNLMNTEAFF

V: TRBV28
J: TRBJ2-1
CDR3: CASSLWSGQGYNEQFF

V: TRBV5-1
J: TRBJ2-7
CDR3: CASSLANSGDSYEQYF

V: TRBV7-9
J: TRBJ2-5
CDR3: CASSPIQGAHGTQYF

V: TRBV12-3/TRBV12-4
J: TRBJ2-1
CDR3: CASSIPSVTSYNEQFF

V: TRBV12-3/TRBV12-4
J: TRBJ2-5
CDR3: CASTGPSQETQYF

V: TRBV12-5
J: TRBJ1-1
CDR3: CASGLGQSMRDEAFF

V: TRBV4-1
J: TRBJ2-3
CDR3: CASSQETRLTTQYF

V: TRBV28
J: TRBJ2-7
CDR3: CASSGAGQGDDEQYF

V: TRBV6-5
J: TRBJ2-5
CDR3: CASTVTGQETQYF

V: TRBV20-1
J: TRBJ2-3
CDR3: CSARVTPDTQYF

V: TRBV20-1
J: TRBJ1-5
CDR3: CSVIRVRGNQPQHF

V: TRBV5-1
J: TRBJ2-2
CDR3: CASSLNRAGELFF

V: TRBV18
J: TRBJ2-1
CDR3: CASSNRTTYSYNEQFF